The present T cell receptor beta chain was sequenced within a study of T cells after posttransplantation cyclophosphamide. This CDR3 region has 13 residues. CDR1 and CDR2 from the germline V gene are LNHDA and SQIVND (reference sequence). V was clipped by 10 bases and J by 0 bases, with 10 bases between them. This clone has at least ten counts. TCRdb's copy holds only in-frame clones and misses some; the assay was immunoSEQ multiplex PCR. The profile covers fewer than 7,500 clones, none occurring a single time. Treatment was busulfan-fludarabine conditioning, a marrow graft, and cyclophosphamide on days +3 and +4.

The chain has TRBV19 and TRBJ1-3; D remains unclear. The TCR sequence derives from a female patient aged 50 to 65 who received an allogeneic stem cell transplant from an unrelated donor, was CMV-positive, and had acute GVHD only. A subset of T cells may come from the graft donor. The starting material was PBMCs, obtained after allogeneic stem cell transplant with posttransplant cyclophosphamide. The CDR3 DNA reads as TGTGCCACAACGAGAAGCTCTGGAAACACCATATATTTT. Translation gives CATTRSSGNTIYF.